The TCR beta chain under discussion was sequenced for a study of blood T cells in healthy people across ages. The V gene's germline CDR1 is LNHDA and CDR2 SQIVND (reference sequence). The CDR3 is made up of 16 amino acids. Germline trimming cut 3 bases from V and 6 bases from J; bases unmatched to any gene: 7. Healthy Russian Caucasian donors spanned ages roughly 6 to 100 years. For this clonotype: Antigen unknown.

The second PCR ran roughly 7 to 12 cycles with a sample-barcoded 5' primer and J-beta primers. All cDNA molecules were each tagged by a template-switch adaptor with 12 random nucleotides. TCRdb re-called the 5' RACE reads through MiXCR, storing one row per CDR3 protein. The table includes over 500,000 distinct CDR3 sequences, about 28% detected once. Study-wide results and caveats: The fall in TCR beta diversity per million T cells was roughly linear with age.

The same data also went into a second study, on T cells of mothers and their children.

The chain recombines TRBV19 with TRBJ2-1; 11 positions agree with TRBD2. The sequencing sample was made of blood. This TCR was sampled from a boy aged 2 to 10 in good health. In DNA, the CDR3 is TGTGCCAGTAGTATCTCTAGCGGGGGGTACCCCAATGAGCAGTTCTTC. The encoded protein is CASSISSGGYPNEQFF.